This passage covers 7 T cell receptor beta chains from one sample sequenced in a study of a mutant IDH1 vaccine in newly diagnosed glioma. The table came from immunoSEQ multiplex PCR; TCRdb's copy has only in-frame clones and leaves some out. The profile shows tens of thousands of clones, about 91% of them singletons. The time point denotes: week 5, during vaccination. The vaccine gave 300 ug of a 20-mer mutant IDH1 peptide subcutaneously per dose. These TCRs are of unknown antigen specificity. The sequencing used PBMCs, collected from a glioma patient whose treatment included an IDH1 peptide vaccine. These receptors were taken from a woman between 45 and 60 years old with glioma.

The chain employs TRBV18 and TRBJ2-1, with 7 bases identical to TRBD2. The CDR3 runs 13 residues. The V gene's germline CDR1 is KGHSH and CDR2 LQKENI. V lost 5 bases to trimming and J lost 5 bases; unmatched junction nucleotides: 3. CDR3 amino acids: CASSAGENNEQFF. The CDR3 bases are TGTGCCAGCTCAGCGGGAGAAAACAATGAGCAGTTCTTC.

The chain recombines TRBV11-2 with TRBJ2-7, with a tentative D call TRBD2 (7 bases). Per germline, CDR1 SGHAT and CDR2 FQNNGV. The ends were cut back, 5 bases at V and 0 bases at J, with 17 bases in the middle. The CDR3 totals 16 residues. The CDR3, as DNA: TGTGCCAGCAGCCTCCGGGGGGCGTTTGTCTCCTACGAGCAGTACTTC. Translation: CASSLRGAFVSYEQYF.

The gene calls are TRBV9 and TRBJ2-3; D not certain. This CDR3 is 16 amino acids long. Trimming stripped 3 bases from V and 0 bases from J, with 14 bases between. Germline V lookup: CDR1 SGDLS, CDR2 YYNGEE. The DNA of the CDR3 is TGTGCCAGCAGCGCCGCTATGGAACATAGCACAGATACGCAGTATTTT. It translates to CASSAAMEHSTDTQYF.

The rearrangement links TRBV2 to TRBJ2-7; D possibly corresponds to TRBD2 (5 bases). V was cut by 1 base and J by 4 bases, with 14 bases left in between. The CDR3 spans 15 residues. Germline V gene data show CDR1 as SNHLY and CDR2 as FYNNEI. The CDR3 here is CASSEGVLVGYEQYF. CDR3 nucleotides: TGTGCCAGCAGTGAAGGAGTACTAGTGGGATACGAGCAGTACTTC. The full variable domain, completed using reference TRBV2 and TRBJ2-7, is EPEVTQTPSHQVTQMGQEVILRCVPISNHLYFYWYRQILGQKVEFLVSFYNNEISEKSEIFDDQFSVERPDGSNFTLKIRSTKLEDSAMYFCASSEGVLVGYEQYFGPGTRLTVT.

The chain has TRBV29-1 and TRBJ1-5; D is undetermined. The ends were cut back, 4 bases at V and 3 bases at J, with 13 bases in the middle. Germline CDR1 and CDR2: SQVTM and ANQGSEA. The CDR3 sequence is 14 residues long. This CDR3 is CSVVAPGFNQPQHF. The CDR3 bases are TGCAGCGTTGTGGCACCCGGGTTCAATCAGCCCCAGCATTTT.

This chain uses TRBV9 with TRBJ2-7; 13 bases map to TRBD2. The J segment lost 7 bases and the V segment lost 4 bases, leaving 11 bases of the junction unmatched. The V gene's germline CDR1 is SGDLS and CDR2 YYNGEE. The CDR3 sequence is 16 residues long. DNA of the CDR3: TGTGCCAGCAGCCTAGGACTAGCGGGAGTTGCTGGGGAGCAGTACTTC. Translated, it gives CASSLGLAGVAGEQYF.

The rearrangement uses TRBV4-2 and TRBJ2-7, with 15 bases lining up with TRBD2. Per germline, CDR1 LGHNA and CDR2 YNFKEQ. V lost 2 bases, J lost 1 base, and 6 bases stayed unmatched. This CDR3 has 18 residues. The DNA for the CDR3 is TGTGCCAGCAGCCAACGGGGACTAGCGGGAGGCCCTTCCTACGAGCAGTACTTC. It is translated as CASSQRGLAGGPSYEQYF.